This T cell receptor beta chain comes out of a study of blood T cell repertoires in COVID-19. Study at large: Sites in the United States, Italy and Spain provided acute and convalescent COVID-19 samples. T cells, B-cell-depleted T cells, or PBMCs provided the cDNA or gDNA that served as material.

The CDR3 consists of 12 residues. CDR1 and CDR2 (germline): MDHEN, SYDVKM. V was shortened by 5 bases and J by 9 bases, with 11 bases between the two germline ends. This clone was counted between two and nine times. Authors' data handling: Amplification of reference gene primers provided the estimated nucleated cell counts. The table came from immunoSEQ multiplex PCR; TCRdb's copy has only in-frame clones and leaves some out. V and J calls plus clone size are reproduced from that table; the DNA served to infer D and trimming. Of 120,000 or so clones in the sample, 70% to 90% were seen once. Sequenced input: peripheral blood. The genes are TRBV28 and TRBJ2-1; D might be TRBD1 (5 bases). The receptor's source is a woman aged 45-59 years with acute or convalescent COVID-19. Here the CDR3 reads CASSPPGFEQFF. CDR3 nucleotide sequence: TGTGCCAGCAGTCCCCCAGGGTTTGAGCAGTTCTTC. The full variable domain, rest sourced from reference TRBV28 and TRBJ2-1, is DVKVTQSSRYLVKRTGEKVFLECVQDMDHENMFWYRQDPGLGLRLIYFSYDVKMKEKGDIPEGYSVSREKKERFSLILESASTNQTSMYLCASSPPGFEQFFGPGTRLTVL.